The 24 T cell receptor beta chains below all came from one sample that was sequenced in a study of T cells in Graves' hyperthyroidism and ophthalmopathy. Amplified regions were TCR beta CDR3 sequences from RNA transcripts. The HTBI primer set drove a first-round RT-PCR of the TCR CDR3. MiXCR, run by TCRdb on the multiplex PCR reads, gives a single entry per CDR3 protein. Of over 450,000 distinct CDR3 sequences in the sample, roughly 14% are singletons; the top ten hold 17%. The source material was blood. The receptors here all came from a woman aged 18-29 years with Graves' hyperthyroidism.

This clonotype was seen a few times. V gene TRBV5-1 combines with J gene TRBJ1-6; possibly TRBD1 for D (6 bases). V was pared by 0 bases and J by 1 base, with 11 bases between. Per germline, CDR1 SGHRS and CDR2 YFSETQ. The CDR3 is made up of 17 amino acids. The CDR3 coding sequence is TGCGCCAGCAGCTTGGACGGAACAGGGTCCTATAATTCACCCCTCCACTTT. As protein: CASSLDGTGSYNSPLHF.

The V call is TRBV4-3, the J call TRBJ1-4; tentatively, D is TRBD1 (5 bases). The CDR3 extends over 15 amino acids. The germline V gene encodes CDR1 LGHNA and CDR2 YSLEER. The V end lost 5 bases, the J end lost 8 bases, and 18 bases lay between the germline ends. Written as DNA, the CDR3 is TGCGCCAGCAGCTTGATGGTGGGGGACCCAGAAAAACTGTTTTTT. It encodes CASSLMVGDPEKLFF.

The CDR3 nucleotides are TGTGCCAGCAGCGTAGGGTCAGGGGTGAATCAGCCCCAGCATTTT. Translation gives CASSVGSGVNQPQHF. The rearrangement links TRBV9 to TRBJ1-5; maybe TRBD1 (6 bases). V was trimmed by 0 bases and J by 4 bases, leaving 11 bases between them. The germline gives CDR1 SGDLS, CDR2 YYNGEE. The length of the CDR3 is 15 residues.

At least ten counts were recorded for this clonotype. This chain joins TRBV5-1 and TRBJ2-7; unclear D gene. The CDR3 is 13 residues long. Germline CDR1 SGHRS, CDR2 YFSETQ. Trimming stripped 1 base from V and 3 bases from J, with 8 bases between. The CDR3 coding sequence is TGCGCCAGCAGCTTGAAGTATAGCTACGAGCAGTACTTC. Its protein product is CASSLKYSYEQYF.

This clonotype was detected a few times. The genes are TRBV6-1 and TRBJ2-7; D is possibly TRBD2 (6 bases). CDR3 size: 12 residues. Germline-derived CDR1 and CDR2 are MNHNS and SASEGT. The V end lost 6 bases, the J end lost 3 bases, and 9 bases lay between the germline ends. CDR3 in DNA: TGTGCCAGCAGAGTAGCGGACTACGAGCAGTACGTC. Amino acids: CASRVADYEQYV.

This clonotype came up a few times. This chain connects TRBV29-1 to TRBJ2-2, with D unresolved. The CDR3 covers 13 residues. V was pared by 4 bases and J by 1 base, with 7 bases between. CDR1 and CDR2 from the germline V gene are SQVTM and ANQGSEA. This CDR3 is CSVAGQNTGELFF. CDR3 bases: TGCAGCGTTGCCGGCCAGAACACCGGGGAGCTGTTTTTT.

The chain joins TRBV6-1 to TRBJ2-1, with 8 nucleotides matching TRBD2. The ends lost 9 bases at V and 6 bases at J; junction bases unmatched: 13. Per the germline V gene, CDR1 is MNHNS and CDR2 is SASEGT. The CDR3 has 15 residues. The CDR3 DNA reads TGTGCCAGTAGTAATAGACTAGCGAGATGCAATGAGCAGTTCTTC. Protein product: CASSNRLARCNEQFF.

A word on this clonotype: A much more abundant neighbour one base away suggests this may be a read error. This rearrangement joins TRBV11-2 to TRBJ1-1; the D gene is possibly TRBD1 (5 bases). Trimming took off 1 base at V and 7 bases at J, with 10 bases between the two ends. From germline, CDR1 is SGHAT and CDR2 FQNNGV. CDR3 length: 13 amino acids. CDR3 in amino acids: CASSLAWGSEAFF. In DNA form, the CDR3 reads TGTGCCAGCAGCTTAGCGTGGGGCAGTGAAGCTTTCTTT.

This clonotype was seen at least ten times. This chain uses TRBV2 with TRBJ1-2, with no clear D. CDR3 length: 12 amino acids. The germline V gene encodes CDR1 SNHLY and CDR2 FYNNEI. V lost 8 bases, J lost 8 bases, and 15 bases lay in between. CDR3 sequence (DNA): TGTGCCAGCCGAGACCAACCCTTCGGCTACACCTTC. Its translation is CASRDQPFGYTF.

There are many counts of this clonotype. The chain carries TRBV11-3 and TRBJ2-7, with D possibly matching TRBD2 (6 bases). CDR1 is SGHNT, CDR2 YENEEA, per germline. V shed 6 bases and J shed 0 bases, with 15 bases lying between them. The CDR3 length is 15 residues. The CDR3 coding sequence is TGTGCCAGCAGATCGCTAGCGTCGGGCTCCTACGAGCAGTACTTC. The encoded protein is CASRSLASGSYEQYF.

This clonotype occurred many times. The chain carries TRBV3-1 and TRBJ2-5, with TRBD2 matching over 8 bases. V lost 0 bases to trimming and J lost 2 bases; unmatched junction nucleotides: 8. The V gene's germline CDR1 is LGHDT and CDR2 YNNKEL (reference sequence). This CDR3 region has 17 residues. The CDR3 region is CASSQDLGLVIQETQYF. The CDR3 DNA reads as TGTGCCAGCAGCCAAGATTTGGGACTAGTAATACAAGAGACCCAGTACTTC.

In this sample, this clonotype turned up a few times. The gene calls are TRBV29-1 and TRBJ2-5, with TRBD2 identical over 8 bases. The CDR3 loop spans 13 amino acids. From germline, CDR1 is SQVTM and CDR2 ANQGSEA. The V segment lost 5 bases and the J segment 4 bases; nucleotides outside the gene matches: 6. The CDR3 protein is CSVQAGGSETQYF. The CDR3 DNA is TGCAGCGTTCAGGCGGGAGGTTCAGAGACCCAGTACTTC.

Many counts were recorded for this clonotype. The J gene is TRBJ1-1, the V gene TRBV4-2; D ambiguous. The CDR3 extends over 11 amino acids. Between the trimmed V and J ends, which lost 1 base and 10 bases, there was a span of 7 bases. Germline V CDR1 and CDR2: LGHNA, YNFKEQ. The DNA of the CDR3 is TGTGCCAGCAGCCAAGCGGATGGAGCTTTCTTT. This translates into CASSQADGAFF.

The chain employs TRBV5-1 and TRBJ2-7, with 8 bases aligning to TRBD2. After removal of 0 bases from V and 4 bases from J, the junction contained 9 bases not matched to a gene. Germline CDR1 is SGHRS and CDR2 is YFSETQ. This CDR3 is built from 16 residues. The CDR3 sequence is CASSLGASGWSYEQYF. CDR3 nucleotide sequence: TGCGCCAGCAGCTTGGGGGCTAGCGGGTGGTCGTACGAGCAGTACTTC.

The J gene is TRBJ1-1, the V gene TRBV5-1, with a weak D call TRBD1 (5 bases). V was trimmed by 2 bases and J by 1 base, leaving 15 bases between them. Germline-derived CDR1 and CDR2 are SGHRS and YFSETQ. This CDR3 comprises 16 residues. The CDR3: CASSLQVAGKNTEAFF. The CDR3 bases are TGCGCCAGCAGCTTACAAGTAGCAGGGAAGAACACTGAAGCTTTCTTT.

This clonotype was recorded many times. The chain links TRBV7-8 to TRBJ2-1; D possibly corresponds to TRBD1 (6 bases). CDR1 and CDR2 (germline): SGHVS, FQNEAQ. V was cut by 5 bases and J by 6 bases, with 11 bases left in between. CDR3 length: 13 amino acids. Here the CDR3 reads CASSLGQLNEQFF. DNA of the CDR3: TGTGCCAGCAGCCTAGGACAGCTCAATGAGCAGTTCTTC.

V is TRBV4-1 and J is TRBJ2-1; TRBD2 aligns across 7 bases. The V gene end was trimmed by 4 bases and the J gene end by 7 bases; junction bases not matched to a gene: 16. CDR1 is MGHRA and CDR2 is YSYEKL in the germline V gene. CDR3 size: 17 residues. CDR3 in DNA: TGCGCCAGCAGCCCTCCCCTCCCGCGGGGAGGGCGAAATGAGCAGTTCTTC. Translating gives CASSPPLPRGGRNEQFF.

The CDR3: CSVRGQTLADTQYF. The CDR3 bases are TGCAGCGTTAGAGGTCAGACGTTAGCAGATACGCAGTATTTT. The genes are TRBV29-1 and TRBJ2-3; no reliable D call. The CDR3 contains 14 residues. Trimming left V 5 bases short and J 4 bases short, with 16 bases between. In germline, CDR1 is SQVTM, CDR2 ANQGSEA.

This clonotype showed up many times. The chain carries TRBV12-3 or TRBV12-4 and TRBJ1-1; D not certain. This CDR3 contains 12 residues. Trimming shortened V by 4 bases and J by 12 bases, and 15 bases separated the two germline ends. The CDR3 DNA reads TGTGCCAGCAGTTCCGACACGGCCAGCTCTTTCTTT. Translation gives CASSSDTASSFF.

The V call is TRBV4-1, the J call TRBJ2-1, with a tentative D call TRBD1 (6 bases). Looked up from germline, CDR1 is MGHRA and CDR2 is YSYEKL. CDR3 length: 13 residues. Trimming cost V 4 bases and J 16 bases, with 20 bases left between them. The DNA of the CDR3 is TGCGCCAGCAGCCCAGAAACAGGGTTGGGTTTATTCTTC. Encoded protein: CASSPETGLGLFF.

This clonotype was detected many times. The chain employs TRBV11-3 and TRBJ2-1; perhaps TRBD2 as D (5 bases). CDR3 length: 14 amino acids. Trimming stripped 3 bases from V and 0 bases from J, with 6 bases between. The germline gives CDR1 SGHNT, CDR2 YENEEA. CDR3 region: CASSLEASYNEQFF. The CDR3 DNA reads TGTGCCAGCAGCTTGGAGGCCTCCTACAATGAGCAGTTCTTC.

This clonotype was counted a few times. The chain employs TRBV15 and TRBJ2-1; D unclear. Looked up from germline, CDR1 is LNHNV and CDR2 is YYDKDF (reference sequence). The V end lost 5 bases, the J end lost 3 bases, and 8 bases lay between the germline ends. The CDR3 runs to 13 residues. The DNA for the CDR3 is TGTGCCACCAGCGCGGTGGGCTACAATGAGCAGTTCTTC. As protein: CATSAVGYNEQFF.

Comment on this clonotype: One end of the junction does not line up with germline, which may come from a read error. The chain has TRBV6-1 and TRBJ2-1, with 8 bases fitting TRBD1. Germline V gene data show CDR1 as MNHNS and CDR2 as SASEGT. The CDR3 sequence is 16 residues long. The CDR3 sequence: CASSVKGQGIRNGQFF. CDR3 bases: TGTGCCAGCAGTGTCAAAGGACAGGGAATTCGCAATGGGCAGTTCTTC.

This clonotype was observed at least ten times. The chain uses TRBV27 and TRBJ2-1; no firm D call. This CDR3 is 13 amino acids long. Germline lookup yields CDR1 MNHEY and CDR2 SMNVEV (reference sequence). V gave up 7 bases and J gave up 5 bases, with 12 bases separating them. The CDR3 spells CASKATLNNEQFF. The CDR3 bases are TGTGCCAGCAAAGCGACTCTAAACAATGAGCAGTTCTTC.